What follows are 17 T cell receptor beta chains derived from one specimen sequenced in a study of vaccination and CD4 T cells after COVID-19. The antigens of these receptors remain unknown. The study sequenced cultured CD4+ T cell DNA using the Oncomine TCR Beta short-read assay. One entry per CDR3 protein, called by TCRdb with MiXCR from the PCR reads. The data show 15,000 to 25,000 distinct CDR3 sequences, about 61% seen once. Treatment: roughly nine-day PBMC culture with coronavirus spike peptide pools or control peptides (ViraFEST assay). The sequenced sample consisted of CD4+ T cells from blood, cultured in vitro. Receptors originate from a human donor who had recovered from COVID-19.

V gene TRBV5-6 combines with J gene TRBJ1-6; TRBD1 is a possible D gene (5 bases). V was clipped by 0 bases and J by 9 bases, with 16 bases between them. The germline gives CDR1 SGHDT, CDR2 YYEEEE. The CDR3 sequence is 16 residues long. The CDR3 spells CASSLVGRGSGSPLHF. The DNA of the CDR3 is TGTGCCAGCAGCTTGGTAGGACGGGGGTCGGGTTCACCCCTCCACTTT.

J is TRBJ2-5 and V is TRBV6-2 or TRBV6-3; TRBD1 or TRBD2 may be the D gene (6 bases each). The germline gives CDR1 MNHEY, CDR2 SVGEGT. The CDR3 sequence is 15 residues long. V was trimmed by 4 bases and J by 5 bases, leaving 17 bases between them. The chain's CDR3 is CASSSLALRGETQYF. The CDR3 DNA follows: TGTGCCAGCAGTTCGCTAGCGCTAAGGGGGGAGACCCAGTACTTC.

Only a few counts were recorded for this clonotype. The DNA for the CDR3 is TGCGCCAGCACGCGGTCGGGACTAGCGGGAGGGGGGGCAGATACGCAGTATTTT. It specifies CASTRSGLAGGGADTQYF. The V and J genes are TRBV4-1 and TRBJ2-3; 16 positions agree with TRBD2. In germline, CDR1 is MGHRA, CDR2 YSYEKL. V lost 7 bases and J lost 4; bases outside the gene matches: 11. The CDR3 has 18 residues.

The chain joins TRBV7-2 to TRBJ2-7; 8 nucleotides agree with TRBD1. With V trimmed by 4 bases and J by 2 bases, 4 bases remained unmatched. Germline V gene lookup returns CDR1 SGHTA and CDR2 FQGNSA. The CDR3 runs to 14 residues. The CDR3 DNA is TGTGCCAGCAGCTCAAGACAGGGGACCTACGAGCAGTACTTC. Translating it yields CASSSRQGTYEQYF.

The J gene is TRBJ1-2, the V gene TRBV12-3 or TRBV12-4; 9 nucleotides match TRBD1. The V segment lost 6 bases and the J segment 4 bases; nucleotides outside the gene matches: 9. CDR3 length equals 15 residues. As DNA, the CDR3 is TGTGCCAGCAGCCTACGGACAGGGGCTGGCTATGGCTACACCTTC. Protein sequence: CASSLRTGAGYGYTF.

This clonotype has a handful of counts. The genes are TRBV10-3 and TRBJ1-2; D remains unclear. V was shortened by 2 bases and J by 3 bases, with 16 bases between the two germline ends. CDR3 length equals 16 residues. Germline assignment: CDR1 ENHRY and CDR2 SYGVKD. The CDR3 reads CAISEPTATRDYGYTF. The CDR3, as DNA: TGTGCCATCAGTGAGCCAACGGCCACCCGGGACTATGGCTACACCTTC.

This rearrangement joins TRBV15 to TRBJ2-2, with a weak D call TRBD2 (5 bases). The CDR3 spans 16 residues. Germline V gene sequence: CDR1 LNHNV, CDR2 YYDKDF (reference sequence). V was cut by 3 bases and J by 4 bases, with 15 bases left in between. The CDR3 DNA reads TGTGCCACCAGCAGGCGGGCACCTCGGGGCACCGGGGAGCTGTTTTTT. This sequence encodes CATSRRAPRGTGELFF.

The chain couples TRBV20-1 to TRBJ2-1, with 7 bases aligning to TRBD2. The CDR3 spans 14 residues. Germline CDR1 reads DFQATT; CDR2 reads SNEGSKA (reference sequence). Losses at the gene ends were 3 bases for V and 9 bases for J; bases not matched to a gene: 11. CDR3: CSASWGGGVGEQFF. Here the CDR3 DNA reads TGCAGTGCTAGTTGGGGTGGGGGGGTGGGTGAGCAGTTCTTC.

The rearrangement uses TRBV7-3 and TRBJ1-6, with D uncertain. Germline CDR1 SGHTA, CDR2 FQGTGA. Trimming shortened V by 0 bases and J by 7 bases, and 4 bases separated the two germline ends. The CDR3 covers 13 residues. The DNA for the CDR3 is TGTGCCAGCAGCTTAACGAGGAATTCACCCCTCCACTTT. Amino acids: CASSLTRNSPLHF. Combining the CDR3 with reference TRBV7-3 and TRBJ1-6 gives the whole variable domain GAGVSQTPSNKVTEKGKYVELRCDPISGHTALYWYRQSLGQGPEFLIYFQGTGAADDSGLPNDRFFAVRPEGSVSTLKIQRTERGDSAVYLCASSLTRNSPLHFGNGTRLTVT.

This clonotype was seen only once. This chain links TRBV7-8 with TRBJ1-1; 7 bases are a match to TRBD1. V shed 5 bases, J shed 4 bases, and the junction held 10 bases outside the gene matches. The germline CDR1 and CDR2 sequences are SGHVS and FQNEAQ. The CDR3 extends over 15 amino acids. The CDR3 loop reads CASSPRGRGTTEAFF. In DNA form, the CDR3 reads TGTGCCAGCAGCCCTAGGGGCAGGGGGACCACTGAAGCTTTCTTT.

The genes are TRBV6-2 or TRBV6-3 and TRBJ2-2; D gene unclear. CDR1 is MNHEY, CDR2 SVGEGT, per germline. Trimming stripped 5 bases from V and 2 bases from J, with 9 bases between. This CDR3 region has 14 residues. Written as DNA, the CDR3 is TGTGCCAGCAGTCAAACAGCCAACACCGGGGAGCTGTTTTTT. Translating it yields CASSQTANTGELFF.

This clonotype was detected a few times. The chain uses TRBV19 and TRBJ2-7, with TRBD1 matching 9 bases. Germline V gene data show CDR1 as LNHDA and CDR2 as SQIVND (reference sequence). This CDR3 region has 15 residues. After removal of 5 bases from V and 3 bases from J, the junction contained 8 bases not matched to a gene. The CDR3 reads CASSDRGQGIYEQYF. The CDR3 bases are TGTGCCAGTAGTGATAGAGGACAGGGGATCTACGAGCAGTACTTC. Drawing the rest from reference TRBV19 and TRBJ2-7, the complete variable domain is DGGITQSPKYLFRKEGQNVTLSCEQNLNHDAMYWYRQDPGQGLRLIYYSQIVNDFQKGDIAEGYSVSREKKESFPLTVTSAQKNPTAFYLCASSDRGQGIYEQYFGPGTRLTVT.

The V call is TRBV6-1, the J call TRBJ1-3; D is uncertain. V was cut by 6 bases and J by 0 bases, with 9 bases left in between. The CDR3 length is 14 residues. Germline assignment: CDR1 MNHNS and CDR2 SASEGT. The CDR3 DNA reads TGTGCCAGCAGCCAAGGGATCTCTGGAAACACCATATATTTT. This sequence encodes CASSQGISGNTIYF.

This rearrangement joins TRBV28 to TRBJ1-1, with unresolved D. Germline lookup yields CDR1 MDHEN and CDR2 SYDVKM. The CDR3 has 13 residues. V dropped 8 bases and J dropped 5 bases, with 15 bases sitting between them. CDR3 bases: TGTGCCAGCCTTAAAAGCGGGGAGACTGAAGCTTTCTTT. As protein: CASLKSGETEAFF.

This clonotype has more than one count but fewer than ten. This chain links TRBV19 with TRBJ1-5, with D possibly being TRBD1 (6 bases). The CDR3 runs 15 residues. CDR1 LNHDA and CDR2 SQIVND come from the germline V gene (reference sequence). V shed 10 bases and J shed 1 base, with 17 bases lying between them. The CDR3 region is CATSPRGQSNQPQHF. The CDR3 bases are TGTGCCACCTCCCCCCGGGGGCAAAGCAATCAGCCCCAGCATTTT.

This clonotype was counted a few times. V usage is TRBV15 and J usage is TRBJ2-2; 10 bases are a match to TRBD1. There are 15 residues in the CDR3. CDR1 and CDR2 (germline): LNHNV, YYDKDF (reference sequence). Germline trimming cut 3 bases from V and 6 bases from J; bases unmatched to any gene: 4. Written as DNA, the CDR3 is TGTGCCACCAGCAGGGGGGGACAGGGGTCCGGGGAGCTGTTTTTT. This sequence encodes CATSRGGQGSGELFF.

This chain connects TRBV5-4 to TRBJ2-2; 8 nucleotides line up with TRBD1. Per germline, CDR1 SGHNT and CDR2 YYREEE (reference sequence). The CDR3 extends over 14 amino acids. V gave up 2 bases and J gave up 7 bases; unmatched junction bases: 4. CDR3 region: CASSFRQGFGELFF. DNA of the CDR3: TGTGCCAGCAGCTTCCGACAGGGGTTCGGGGAGCTGTTTTTT.